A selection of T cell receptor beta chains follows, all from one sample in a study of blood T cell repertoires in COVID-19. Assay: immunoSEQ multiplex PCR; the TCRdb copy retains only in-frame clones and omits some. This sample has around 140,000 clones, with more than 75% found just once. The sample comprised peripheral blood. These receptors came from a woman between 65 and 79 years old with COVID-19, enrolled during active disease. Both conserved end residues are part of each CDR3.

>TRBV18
CASSTSGEYNEQFF
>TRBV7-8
CASVGGNEQFF
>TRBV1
CTTFRTSGVDSYNEQFF
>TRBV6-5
CASLRQRGLGGYTF
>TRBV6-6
CASTPRLATDTQYF
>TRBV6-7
CASIQGSPSNHEQYF
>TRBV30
CAWSVLRTGEAGELFF
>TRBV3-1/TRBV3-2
CASSQQGTPVGRTNTGELFF
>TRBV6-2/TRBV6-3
CASSTPTSGGGEQYF
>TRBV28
CASSITGTGLRNTIYF
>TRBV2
CASSPTGATNEKLFF
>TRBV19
CASSFRRGGNNEQFF
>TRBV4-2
CASSQGNYGYTF
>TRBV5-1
CASSEQGWSYNEQFF
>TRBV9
CASSALYGYTF
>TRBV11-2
CASSLVLTSYNEQFF